This T cell receptor (beta chain) stems from a study of beta chain features in type 1 diabetes. As to this clone: Its antigen is unknown.

The authors reverse transcribed all of the isolated RNA, so sequencing captured expressed TCRB transcripts. Only in-frame clones appear in the TCRdb table, and some are missing; sequencing was by immunoSEQ multiplex PCR. The sample lists approximately 250,000 clones; approximately 11% were seen once. Study results and caveats: Within each of all four CD4+ subsets, Type 1 diabetes patients had TCRB CDR3s that were moderately but significantly shorter. The analysis here could not establish whether HLA type shapes TCRB rearrangement.

There was one heparinised blood draw per donor, averaging approximately 120 mL. Isolation of CD4+ naive, central memory, regulatory and stem cell-like memory cells was achieved by sorting via CD45RO/CCR7/CD25/CD127/CD95/CD27. The CDR3 length is 13 residues. Trimming took 4 bases from V and 3 from J, leaving 7 bases between them. Germline-derived CDR1 and CDR2 are SGHTA and FQGNSA. The chain uses TRBV7-2 and TRBJ2-1, with D possibly being TRBD2 (5 bases). Sequenced material: naive CD4+ T cells from blood. This TCR was recovered from a man aged 25-45 years with type 1 diabetes. CDR3 amino acids: CASSSGLYNEQFF. CDR3 coding DNA: TGTGCCAGCAGCTCCGGACTCTACAATGAGCAGTTCTTC.